This T cell receptor (beta chain) comes out of a study of T cells in Graves' hyperthyroidism and ophthalmopathy (dated by TCRdb to about 2019). In terms of the full investigation: A discovery cohort of approximately 97 patients, roughly 45 with Graves' ophthalmopathy and approximately 55 with stable Graves' hyperthyroidism, was used to find distinguishing TCR V-J signatures. Prospective prediction of ophthalmopathy was tested in an independent validation cohort consisting of some 19 hyperthyroidism patients and approximately 16 patients who later progressed to ophthalmopathy. For training and testing, the 95 to 100 patients in the discovery cohort were randomly divided in a 7:3 ratio. In addition, the study compared T-cell repertoires in thyroid tissue and in blood from about six Graves' hyperthyroidism patients. After blood sampling, hyperthyroidism patients were treated with methimazole at a starting dose of 30 mg daily, and ophthalmopathy patients were treated with high-dose intravenous methylprednisolone. TCR Vbeta CDR3 sequencing of roughly 140 peripheral blood samples (43 ophthalmopathy, 75 or so hyperthyroidism and some 17 progressor patients) is reported in the paper.

Graves' hyperthyroidism was defined as stable when no progression to ophthalmopathy occurred over 18 months of follow-up. Hyperthyroidism patients were newly diagnosed, had a disease duration of under 2 months, and were aged 18 to 65 years. The study excluded patients with uncontrolled infections, other autoimmune diseases, pregnancy or lactation. Diagnoses were established on the basis of clinical symptoms, serum thyroxine and TRAb, thyroid ultrasound, and orbital computed tomography. Total RNA was extracted with Trizol reagent, and quality was checked on an Agilent 2100 Bioanalyzer. Findings and caveats that apply to the study as a whole: Ophthalmopathy was separated from stable hyperthyroidism by a 13 V-J signature model, with approximately 90% sensitivity and 81% to 82% specificity obtained in cross-validation and 80%/75% obtained in testing. Most expanded thyroid clonotypes (frequency above 0.001) were also detected in blood, a finding suggesting that blood repertoires may reflect thyroid immune responses. During validation, the model predicted progression to ophthalmopathy a median of approximately 6 months ahead of onset, with 70.59% sensitivity and 72.22% specificity. No statistical method was used to fix the sample size in advance, and group allocation was not hidden from the investigators.

V drops 3 bases and J drops 0 bases, leaving 12 bases in between. The CDR3 numbers 16 residues from cysteine through phenylalanine. Only the CDR3 DNA stays, 48 bases, in frame from base 1. From a lookup of the germline V gene (reference sequence), CDR1 and CDR2 are LNHDA and SQIVND. Amplification of TCR beta CDR3 regions was carried out from RNA transcripts. For the first round of RT-PCR on the TCR CDR3, the HTBI primer set was used together with the Qiagen OneStep RT-PCR kit. Libraries were constructed in a second round of multiplex PCR, after which size selection and purification were performed. Libraries were sequenced paired-end with 100 bp reads on an Illumina HiSeq2000. In the source study's methods: SOAPnuke was used to process the raw data, with reads discarded if the reads contained adapters or uncalled bases, had a mean Phred below 15, or lacked an exact constant-primer or identifier match. High-quality paired reads were merged using COPE v1.2.5, and each unique nucleotide sequence was defined as a clonotype. Clonotypes were aligned to IMGT TRBV, TRBD and TRBJ reference segments using MiTCR v1.1. The analysis was restricted to V-J combinations with a frequency above 0.0001, which together covered over 99% of the repertoires. A TCS score was defined as the ratio of F50 (clonal expansion) to E x V (chaos), with BLOSUM62-based TCRdist applied between CDR3 peptides within each V-J. Welch's t-statistics and random forest reduced roughly 530 V-J features to about 12, which were used in a naive Bayes classifier (R e1071). The Morisita-Horn index was used to measure how similar the thyroid and blood repertoires were. TCRdb ran its own pipeline on the public reads, namely fastp trimming at Q25 and MiXCR clone calling, and kept in-frame beta chains. CDR3 protein duplicates are merged, each entry listing the most common genes and DNA. Here the V and J calls rest on TCRdb's processing, not on the authors' analysis. This sample is represented by fewer than 55,000 distinct CDR3 sequences; roughly 51% of them were singletons. The ten biggest clones cover 34% of the sample.

This clonotype was recorded many times. Its antigen is not yet known. Per-nucleotide qualities are absent, and no much larger clonotype sits a single base away. The rearranged chain carries TRBV19 and TRBJ1-3; no D gene is confidently identified. The sequenced material came from peripheral blood or thyroid tissue (not recorded which). The sequence was collected from a man between 18 and 29 years old with Graves' hyperthyroidism. The CDR3 is CASSIMDGPSGNTIYF. The sequenced DNA: TGTGCCAGTAGTATCATGGACGGACCCTCTGGAAACACCATATATTTT.